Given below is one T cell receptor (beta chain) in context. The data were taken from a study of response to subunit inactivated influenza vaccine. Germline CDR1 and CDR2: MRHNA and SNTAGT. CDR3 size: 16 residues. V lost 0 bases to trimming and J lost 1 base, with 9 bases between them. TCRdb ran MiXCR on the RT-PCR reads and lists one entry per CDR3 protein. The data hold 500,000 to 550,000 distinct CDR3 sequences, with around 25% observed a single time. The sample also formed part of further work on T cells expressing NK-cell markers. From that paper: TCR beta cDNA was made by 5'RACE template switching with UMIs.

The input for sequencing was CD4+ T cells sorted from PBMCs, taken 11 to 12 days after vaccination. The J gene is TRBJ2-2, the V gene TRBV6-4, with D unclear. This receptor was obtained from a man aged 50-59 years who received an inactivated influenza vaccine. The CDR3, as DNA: TGTGCCAGCAGTGACTCCCCCGCAAAGAACACCGGGGAGCTGTTTTTT. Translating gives CASSDSPAKNTGELFF.